This T cell receptor beta chain originates from a study of T-cell memory formation after mild COVID-19. Germline V gene lookup returns CDR1 KGHSH and CDR2 LQKENI. This CDR3 comprises 16 residues. Trimming at V came to 2 bases and at J to 7 bases, leaving 11 bases not matched to a gene. Overall study results and limits: There were some responding clones in pre-infection memory, which suggested that cross-reactive memory had joined.

Notes on this clonotype: Its cognate antigen is unknown.

Via MiXCR, TCRdb re-called the 5' RACE reads, giving one row per CDR3 protein. Here the sample spans over 350,000 distinct CDR3 sequences, 16% being singletons. The chain combines TRBV18 with TRBJ2-1, with 7 bases aligning to TRBD1. The specimen sequenced was PBMCs or a T cell subset sorted from them (not recorded which). The sequence came from a man younger than 35 who had mild COVID-19 (a few samples of this study predate the infection). Cell type and time point are not known. The CDR3 sequence is CASSPSGQASGNEQFF. The CDR3 coding sequence is TGTGCCAGCTCACCAAGTGGACAGGCCTCTGGGAATGAGCAGTTCTTC.